This TCR beta chain was identified during a study of blood T cell repertoires in COVID-19. Whole-study context: PBMCs, B-cell-depleted T cells, or T cells provided the cDNA or gDNA that made up the material.

Unmatched junction bases numbered 5, after V lost 2 bases and J lost 4 bases. The CDR3 runs to 16 residues. Germline V gives CDR1 SGHNT, CDR2 YYREEE (reference sequence). Measured with immunoSEQ multiplex PCR; TCRdb has only the in-frame clones, and not every one. In the table there are about 480,000 clones, around 89% of which are singletons. This rearrangement joins TRBV5-4 to TRBJ2-3; TRBD2 aligns across 12 bases. The receptor was isolated from a woman aged 25 to 45 with acute or convalescent COVID-19. Source material: peripheral blood. The CDR3 spells CASSFLAGGLPDTQYF. The CDR3 DNA reads as TGTGCCAGCAGCTTTCTAGCGGGGGGGCTACCAGATACGCAGTATTTT.